This T cell receptor beta chain appears in the sequencing data of a study of T-cell memory formation after mild COVID-19. 5'RACE with constant-segment primers built TCRalpha and TCRbeta cDNA libraries with UMIs. TCRdb reprocessed the 5' RACE reads with MiXCR, giving one entry per CDR3 protein. The data show 250,000 to 300,000 distinct CDR3 sequences, with 16% seen just once and roughly 23% held by the top ten. The CDR3 extends over 11 amino acids. Trimming cost V 6 bases and J 4 bases, with 6 bases left between them. Germline lookup yields CDR1 MNHEY and CDR2 SVGEGT. Sequenced material: PBMCs or a T cell subset sorted from them (not recorded which). The genes are TRBV6-2 or TRBV6-3 and TRBJ1-2, with no clear D. This sequence originates from a man aged 18-30 years who had mild COVID-19 (a few samples of this study predate the infection). Cell type and time point are not known. The CDR3 bases are TGTGCCAGCAGCGATGTCTATGGCTACACCTTC. Residues: CASSDVYGYTF.